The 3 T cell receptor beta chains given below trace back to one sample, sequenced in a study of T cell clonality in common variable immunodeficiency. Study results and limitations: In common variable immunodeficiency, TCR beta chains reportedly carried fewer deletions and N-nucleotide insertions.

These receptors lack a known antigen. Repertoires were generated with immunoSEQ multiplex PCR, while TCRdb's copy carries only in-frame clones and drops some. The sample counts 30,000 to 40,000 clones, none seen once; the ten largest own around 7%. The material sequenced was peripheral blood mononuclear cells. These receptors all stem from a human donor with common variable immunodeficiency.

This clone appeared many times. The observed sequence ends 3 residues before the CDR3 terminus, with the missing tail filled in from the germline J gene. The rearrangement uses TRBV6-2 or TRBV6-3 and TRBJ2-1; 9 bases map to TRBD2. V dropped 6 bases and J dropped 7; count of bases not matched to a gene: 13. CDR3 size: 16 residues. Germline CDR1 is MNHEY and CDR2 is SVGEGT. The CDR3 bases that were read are TGTGCCAGCAGCCCCGGGGGGGCTAGCGGGATGAATGAG. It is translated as CASSPGGASGMNE. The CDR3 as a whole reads CASSPGGASGMNEQFF.

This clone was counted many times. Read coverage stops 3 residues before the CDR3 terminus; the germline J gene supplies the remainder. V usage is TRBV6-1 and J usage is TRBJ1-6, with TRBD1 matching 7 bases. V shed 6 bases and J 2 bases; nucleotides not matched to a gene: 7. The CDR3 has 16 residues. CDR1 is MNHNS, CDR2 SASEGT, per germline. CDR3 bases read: TGTGCCAGCAGGGAAAGGGACAGCACCTATAATTCACCC. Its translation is CASRERDSTYNSP. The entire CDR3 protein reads CASRERDSTYNSPLHF.

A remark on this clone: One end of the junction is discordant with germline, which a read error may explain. The CDR3 DNA, read in part, is TGTGCCAGTAGCATAGGGAAGACTAGCGGGTCCTACAATGAG. Translated, it gives CASSIGKTSGSYNE. The full CDR3 reads CASSIGKTSGSYNEQFF. This chain joins TRBV19 and TRBJ2-1, with 10 bases that match TRBD2. The read terminates 3 residues ahead of where the CDR3 ends, so the germline J gene completes it. There are 17 residues in the CDR3. Per the germline V gene, CDR1 is LNHDA and CDR2 is SQIVND (reference sequence).